This TCR beta chain came from a study of shared clonotypes between healthy human individuals. The wider study: Serving as donors were a couple of women and a few men, whose ages spanned 18 to 49. General observations from the study: Relative to memory subsets, naive subsets generally showed larger estimated richness.

Clones were read by immunoSEQ multiplex PCR, and TCRdb kept only the in-frame ones, dropping some. This sample carries around 990,000 clones, 70% to 85% of them seen once, and the ten largest clones take 0.7% to 0.95%. The V gene's germline CDR1 is LGHNA and CDR2 YSLEER. V trimming: 6 bases; J trimming: 8 bases; junction bases outside the gene matches: 7. The CDR3 covers 15 residues. Points on this clone: Its antigen is unidentified.

The chain recombines TRBV4-3 with TRBJ2-1; 13 bases are a match to TRBD2. This sequence was found in a man between 18 and 35 years old in good health. Some clones in this sample may be carry-over from other donors' samples. The sample comprised memory CD4+ T cells from PBMCs. The sample's subset: CD45RA-negative fraction. The CDR3 reads CASSPGLAGADEQFF. The CDR3 coding sequence is TGCGCCAGCAGTCCCGGACTAGCGGGAGCCGATGAGCAGTTCTTC.